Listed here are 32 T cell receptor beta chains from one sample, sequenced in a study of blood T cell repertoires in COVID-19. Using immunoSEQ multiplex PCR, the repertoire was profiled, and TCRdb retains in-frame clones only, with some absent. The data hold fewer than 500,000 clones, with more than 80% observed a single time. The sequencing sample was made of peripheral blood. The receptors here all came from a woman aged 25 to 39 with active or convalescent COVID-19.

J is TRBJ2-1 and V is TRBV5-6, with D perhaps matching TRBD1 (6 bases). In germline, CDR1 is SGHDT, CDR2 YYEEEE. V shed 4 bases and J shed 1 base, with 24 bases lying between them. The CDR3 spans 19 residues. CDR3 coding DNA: TGTGCCAGCAGCAGGGACACGGTAGGCCGCCCTAGTTCCTACAATGAGCAGTTCTTC. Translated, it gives CASSRDTVGRPSSYNEQFF.

CDR3 amino acids: CASSPPSPGMNTEAFF. Here the CDR3 DNA reads TGTGCCAGCTCACCACCCAGCCCAGGGATGAACACTGAAGCTTTCTTT. The chain links TRBV18 to TRBJ1-1, with D perhaps matching TRBD1 (5 bases). V lost 0 bases to trimming and J lost 0 bases, with 11 bases between them. Germline values: CDR1 KGHSH, CDR2 LQKENI. The CDR3 totals 16 residues.

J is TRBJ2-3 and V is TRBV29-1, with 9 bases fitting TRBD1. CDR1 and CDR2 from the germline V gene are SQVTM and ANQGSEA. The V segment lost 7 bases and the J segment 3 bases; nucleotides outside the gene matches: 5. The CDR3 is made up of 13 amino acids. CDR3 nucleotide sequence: TGCAGCGCTAGGACAGGGGAAACAGATACGCAGTATTTT. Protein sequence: CSARTGETDTQYF.

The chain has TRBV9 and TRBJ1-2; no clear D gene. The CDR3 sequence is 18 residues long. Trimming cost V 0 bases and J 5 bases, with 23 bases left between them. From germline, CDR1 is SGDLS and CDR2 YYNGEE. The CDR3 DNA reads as TGTGCCAGCAGCGTAGAACAGCTAGCAAGACGCCCTTTATATGGCTACACCTTC. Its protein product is CASSVEQLARRPLYGYTF. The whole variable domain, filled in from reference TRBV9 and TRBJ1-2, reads DSGVTQTPKHLITATGQRVTLRCSPRSGDLSVYWYQQSLDQGLQFLIQYYNGEERAKGNILERFSAQQFPDLHSELNLSSLELGDSALYFCASSVEQLARRPLYGYTFGSGTRLTVV.

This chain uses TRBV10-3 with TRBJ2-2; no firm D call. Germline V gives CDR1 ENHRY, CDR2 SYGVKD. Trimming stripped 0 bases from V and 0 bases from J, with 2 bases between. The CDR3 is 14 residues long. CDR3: CAISESSNTGELFF. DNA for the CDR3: TGTGCCATCAGTGAGTCCTCGAACACCGGGGAGCTGTTTTTT.

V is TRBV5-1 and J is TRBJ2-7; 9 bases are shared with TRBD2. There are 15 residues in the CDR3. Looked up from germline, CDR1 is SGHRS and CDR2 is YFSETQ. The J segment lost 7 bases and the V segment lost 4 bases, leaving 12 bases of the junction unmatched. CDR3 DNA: TGCGCCAGCAGCCAACAAGCGGGGGGCGGGTTGGAGCAGTACTTC. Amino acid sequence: CASSQQAGGGLEQYF.

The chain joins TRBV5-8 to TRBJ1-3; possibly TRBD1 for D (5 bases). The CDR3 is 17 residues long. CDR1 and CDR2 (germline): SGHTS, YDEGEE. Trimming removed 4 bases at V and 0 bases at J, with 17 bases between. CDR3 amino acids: CASSPDRMPFSGNTIYF. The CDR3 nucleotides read TGTGCCAGCAGCCCAGACAGAATGCCGTTCTCTGGAAACACCATATATTTT.

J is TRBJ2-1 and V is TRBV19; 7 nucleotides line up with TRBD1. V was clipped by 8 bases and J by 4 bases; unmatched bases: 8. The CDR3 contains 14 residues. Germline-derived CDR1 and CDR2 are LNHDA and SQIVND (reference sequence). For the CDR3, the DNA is TGTGCCAGTCGGGCAGGGGGAGTGTACAATGAGCAGTTCTTC. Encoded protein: CASRAGGVYNEQFF.

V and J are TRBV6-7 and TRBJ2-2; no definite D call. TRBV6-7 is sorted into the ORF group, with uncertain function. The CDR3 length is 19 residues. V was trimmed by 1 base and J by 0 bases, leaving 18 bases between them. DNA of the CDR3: TGTGCCAGCAGTTACTTTTTTGGCAGCGTTATCGCGAACACCGGGGAGCTGTTTTTT. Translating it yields CASSYFFGSVIANTGELFF.

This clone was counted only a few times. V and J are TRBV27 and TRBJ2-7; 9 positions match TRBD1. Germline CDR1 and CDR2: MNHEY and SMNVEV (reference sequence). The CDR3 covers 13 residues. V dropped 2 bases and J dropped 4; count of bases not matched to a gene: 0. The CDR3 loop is CASSLGTGYEQYF. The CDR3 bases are TGTGCCAGCAGTTTAGGGACAGGGTACGAGCAGTACTTC.

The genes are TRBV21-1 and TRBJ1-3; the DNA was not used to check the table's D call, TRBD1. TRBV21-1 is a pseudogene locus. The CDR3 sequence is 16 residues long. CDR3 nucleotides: TGTGCCAGCAGCAAAGCGAAACAGGAATCTGGAAACACCATATATTTT. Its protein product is CASSKAKQESGNTIYF.

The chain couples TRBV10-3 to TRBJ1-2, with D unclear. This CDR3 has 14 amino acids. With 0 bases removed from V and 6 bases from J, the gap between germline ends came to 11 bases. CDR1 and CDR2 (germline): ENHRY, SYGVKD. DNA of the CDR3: TGTGCCATCAGTGAGTCGGGCATTTCGGATGGCTACACCTTC. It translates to CAISESGISDGYTF.

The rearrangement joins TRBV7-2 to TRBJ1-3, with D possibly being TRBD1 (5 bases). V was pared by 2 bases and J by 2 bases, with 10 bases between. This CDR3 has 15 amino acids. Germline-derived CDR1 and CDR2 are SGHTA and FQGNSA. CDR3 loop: CASSLSAGPGNTIYF. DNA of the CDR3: TGTGCCAGCAGCTTAAGTGCGGGGCCTGGAAACACCATATATTTT.

The CDR3 nucleotides read TGTGCCAGCAGTTATGGGGAGGGGGTGGGACAGCCCCAGCATTTT. It is translated as CASSYGEGVGQPQHF. The chain uses TRBV6-5 and TRBJ1-5, with D possibly TRBD1 on 6 matching bases. Looked up from germline, CDR1 is MNHEY and CDR2 is SVGAGI. The germline V and J ends were trimmed by 3 bases and 7 bases, with 16 bases remaining between them. This CDR3 is built from 15 residues.

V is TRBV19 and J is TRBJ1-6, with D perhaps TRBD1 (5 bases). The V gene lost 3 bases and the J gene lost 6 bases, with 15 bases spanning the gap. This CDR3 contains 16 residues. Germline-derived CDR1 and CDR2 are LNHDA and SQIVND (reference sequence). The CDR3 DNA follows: TGTGCCAGTAGTATCGTGGGGGGGTCTAGTAATTCACCCCTCCACTTT. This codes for CASSIVGGSSNSPLHF.

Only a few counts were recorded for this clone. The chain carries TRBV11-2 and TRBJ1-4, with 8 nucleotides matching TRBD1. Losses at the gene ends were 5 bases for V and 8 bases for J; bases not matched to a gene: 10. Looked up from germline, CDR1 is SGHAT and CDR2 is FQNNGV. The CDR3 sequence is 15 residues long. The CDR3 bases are TGTGCCAGCAGCGCGCCCGGGACAGGTCGAGAAAAACTGTTTTTT. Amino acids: CASSAPGTGREKLFF.

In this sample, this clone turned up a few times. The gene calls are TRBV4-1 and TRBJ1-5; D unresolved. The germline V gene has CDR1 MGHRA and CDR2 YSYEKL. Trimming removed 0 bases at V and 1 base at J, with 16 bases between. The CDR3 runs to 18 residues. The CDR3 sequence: CASSQDFIGRWSNQPQHF. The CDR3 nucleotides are TGCGCCAGCAGCCAAGATTTTATAGGGAGATGGAGCAATCAGCCCCAGCATTTT.

CDR3 sequence (DNA): TGTGCCAGCAGCAGTGACAGGGCGGCCGATACGCAGTATTTT. This encodes CASSSDRAADTQYF. The chain uses TRBV5-4 and TRBJ2-3, with 7 bases fitting TRBD1. The CDR3 spans 14 residues. The junction had 8 bases not matched to a gene; V was cut back by 4 bases and J by 6 bases. Germline CDR1 and CDR2: SGHNT and YYREEE (reference sequence).

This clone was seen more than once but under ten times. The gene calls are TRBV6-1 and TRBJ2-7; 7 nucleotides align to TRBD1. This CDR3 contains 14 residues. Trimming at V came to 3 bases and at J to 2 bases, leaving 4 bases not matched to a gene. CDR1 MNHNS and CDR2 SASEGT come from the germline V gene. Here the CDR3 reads CASSDGTEAYEQYF. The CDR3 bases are TGTGCCAGCAGTGATGGGACAGAAGCCTACGAGCAGTACTTC.

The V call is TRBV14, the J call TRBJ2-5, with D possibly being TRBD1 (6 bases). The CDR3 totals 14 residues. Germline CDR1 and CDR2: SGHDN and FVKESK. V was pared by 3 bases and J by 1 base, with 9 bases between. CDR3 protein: CASSHLTGQETQYF. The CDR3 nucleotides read TGTGCCAGCAGCCATCTGACAGGCCAAGAGACCCAGTACTTC.

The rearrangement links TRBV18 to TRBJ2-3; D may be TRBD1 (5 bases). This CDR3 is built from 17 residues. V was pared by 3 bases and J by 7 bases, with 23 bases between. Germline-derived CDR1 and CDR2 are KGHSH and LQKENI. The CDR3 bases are TGTGCCAGCTCACCTCGATATCTCGGGCAGGGATGGAATACGCAGTATTTT. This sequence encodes CASSPRYLGQGWNTQYF.

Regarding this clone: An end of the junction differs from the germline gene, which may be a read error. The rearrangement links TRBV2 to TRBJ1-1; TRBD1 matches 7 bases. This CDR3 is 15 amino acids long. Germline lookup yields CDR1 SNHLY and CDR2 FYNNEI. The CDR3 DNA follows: TGTGCCAGCAGGGAAGAAACAGGGGTTACCACTGAAGCTTTCTTT. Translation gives CASREETGVTTEAFF.

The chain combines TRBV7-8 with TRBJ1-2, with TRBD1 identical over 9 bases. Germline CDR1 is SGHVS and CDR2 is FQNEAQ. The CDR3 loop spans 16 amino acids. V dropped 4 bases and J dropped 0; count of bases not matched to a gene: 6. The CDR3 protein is CASSSFRDRANYGYTF. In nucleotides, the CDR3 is TGTGCCAGCAGCTCCTTCCGGGACAGGGCTAACTATGGCTACACCTTC.

The CDR3 bases are TGTGCCAGCAGCCAACAAGGGGTCTCTGGGGCCAACGTCCTGACTTTC. Translated: CASSQQGVSGANVLTF. The chain combines TRBV4-2 with TRBJ2-6; tentatively, D is TRBD1 (5 bases). There are 16 residues in the CDR3. The V gene's germline CDR1 is LGHNA and CDR2 YNFKEQ. V lost 2 bases to trimming and J lost 0 bases, with 8 bases between them.

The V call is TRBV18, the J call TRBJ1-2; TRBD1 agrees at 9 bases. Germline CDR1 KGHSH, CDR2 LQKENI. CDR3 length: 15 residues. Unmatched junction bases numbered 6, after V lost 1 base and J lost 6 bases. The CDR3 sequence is CASSPRGQGYNGYTF. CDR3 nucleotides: TGTGCCAGCTCACCACGGGGACAGGGCTATAATGGCTACACCTTC.

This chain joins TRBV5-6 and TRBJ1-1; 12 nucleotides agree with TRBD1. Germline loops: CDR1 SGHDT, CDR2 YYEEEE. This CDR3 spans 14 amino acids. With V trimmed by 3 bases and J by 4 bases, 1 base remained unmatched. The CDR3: CASSWGQGATEAFF. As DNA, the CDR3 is TGTGCCAGCAGCTGGGGACAGGGGGCCACTGAAGCTTTCTTT.

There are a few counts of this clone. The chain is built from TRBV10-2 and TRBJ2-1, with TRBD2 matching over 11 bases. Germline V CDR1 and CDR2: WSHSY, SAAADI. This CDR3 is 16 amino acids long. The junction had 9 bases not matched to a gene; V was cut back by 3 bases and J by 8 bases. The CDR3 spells CASSEALAGGSDEQFF. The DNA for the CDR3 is TGCGCCAGCAGTGAAGCTTTAGCGGGAGGGTCCGATGAGCAGTTCTTC.

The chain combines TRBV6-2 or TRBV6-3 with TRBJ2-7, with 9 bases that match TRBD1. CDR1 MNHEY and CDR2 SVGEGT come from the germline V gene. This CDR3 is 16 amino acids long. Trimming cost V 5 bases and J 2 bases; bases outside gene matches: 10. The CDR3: CASSRAGTGPPYEQYF. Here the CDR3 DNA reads TGTGCCAGCAGTAGGGCTGGGACAGGGCCACCCTACGAGCAGTACTTC.

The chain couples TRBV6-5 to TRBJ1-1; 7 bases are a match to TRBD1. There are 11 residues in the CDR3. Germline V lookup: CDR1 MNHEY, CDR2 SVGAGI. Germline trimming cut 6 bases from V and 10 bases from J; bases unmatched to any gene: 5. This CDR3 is CASSRQGPAFF. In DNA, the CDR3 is TGTGCCAGCAGCCGACAGGGACCAGCTTTCTTT.

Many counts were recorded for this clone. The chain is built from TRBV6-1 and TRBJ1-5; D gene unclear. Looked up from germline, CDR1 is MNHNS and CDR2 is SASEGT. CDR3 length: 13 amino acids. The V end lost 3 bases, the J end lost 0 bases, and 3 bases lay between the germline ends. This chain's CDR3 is CASSDNSNQPQHF. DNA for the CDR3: TGTGCCAGCAGTGACAATAGCAATCAGCCCCAGCATTTT.

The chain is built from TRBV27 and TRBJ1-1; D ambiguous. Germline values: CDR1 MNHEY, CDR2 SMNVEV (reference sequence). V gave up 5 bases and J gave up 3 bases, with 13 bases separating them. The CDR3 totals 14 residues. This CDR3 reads CASSILPLHTEAFF. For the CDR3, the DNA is TGTGCCAGCAGTATACTACCCCTACACACTGAAGCTTTCTTT.

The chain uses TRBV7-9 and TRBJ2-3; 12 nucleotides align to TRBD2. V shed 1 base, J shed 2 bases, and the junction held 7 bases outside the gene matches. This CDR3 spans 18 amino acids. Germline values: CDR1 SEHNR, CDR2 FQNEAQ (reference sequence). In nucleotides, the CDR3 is TGTGCCAGCAGCTTAGGGACTAGCGGGGAGATATACACAGATACGCAGTATTTT. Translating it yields CASSLGTSGEIYTDTQYF.